Below, 4 T cell receptor beta chains from the same sample are listed, as sequenced in a study of blood T cells in healthy people across ages. A second 7 to 11 cycle PCR used barcoded and J-beta primers. TCRdb recomputed calls from the 5' RACE reads with MiXCR, one row per CDR3 protein. The sample records hundreds of thousands of distinct CDR3 sequences, about 50% being singletons. Sequenced: blood. These receptors all stem from a woman aged 80 or over in good health.

Concerning this clonotype: A much larger clone differs from this one at a single base, so this may be a read error. The CDR3 loop reads CASSLGPSGSATYNEQLF. The CDR3 DNA is TGCGCCAGCAGCCTAGGTCCTAGCGGGAGTGCGACCTACAATGAGCAGTTATTC. The chain joins TRBV5-1 to TRBJ2-1; 10 positions agree with TRBD2. This CDR3 comprises 18 residues. Germline V gene data show CDR1 as SGHRS and CDR2 as YFSETQ.

A single count supports this clonotype. V usage is TRBV12-3 or TRBV12-4 and J usage is TRBJ2-7; D is perhaps TRBD1 (6 bases). TRBJ2-4 matches the DNA end more closely, so the J call is doubtful. The CDR3 is made up of 18 amino acids. In nucleotides, the CDR3 is TGTGCCAGCAGTTTTTCACAGGGTGATGAGTTAGGCAAAAACATTCAGTACTTC. It codes for CASSFSQGDELGKNIQYF.

The chain has TRBV20-1 and TRBJ2-3; 12 bases line up with TRBD1. The CDR3 has 14 amino acids. Unmatched junction bases numbered 8, after V lost 6 bases and J lost 7 bases. Germline V gene data show CDR1 as DFQATT and CDR2 as SNEGSKA (reference sequence). The CDR3 DNA reads TGCAGTGCACACCGGGACAGGGGGCAGAATACGCAGTATTTT. Translated: CSAHRDRGQNTQYF.

This clonotype has just a few counts. A much larger clone sits a single nucleotide away, making a read error possible. J is TRBJ2-2 and V is TRBV5-1; 9 bases line up with TRBD1. Germline V gene sequence: CDR1 SGHRS, CDR2 YFSETQ. The CDR3 is made up of 14 amino acids. The CDR3 here is CASSQTGGTGGLFF. The CDR3 nucleotides read TGCGCCAGCAGCCAGACAGGGGGAACCGGGGGGCTGTTTTTT.